This section outlines one T cell receptor beta chain sequence together with its context. Antigen unknown. TCRdb reprocessed the reads with MiXCR, giving one entry per CDR3 protein. The sample comprises a few hundred thousand distinct CDR3 sequences, over 35% of which are singletons, and around 48% rests with the top ten. Trimming took 3 bases from V and 4 from J, leaving 12 bases between them. This CDR3 contains 14 residues. CDR1 and CDR2 from the germline V gene are LNHDA and SQIVND (reference sequence). The data stem from a study of T cell repertoires in cytomegalovirus infection. Overall study context: In the study, CMV epitopes included recently identified HLA-C-restricted and well-studied HLA-B-restricted ones. The public TCR beta signatures pointed to both CMV infection and matching HLA type.

Notes on the study in general: It was HLA-C-restricted CMV-specific TCR beta clonotypes that dominated the response ex vivo.

The source of this sequence is a human donor in good health (CMV status not recorded). Some clones in this sample may be carry-over from other donors' samples. The starting material was cultured PBMCs, obtained from culture after CMV antigen stimulation. The chain recombines TRBV19 with TRBJ1-1; no definite D call. CDR3 in amino acids: CASSIRVLSTEAFF. For the CDR3, the DNA is TGTGCCAGTAGTATTCGGGTATTAAGCACTGAAGCTTTCTTT.